Listed below are T cell receptor beta chains from one sample, sequenced in a study of shared clonotypes between healthy human individuals. Some clones are missing from TCRdb's copy, which holds only in-frame ones; the method was immunoSEQ multiplex PCR. The sample shows more than 1,200,000 clones, approximately 98.5% of them seen only once. The sequenced sample consisted of naive CD4+ T cells sorted from blood. The receptors here all came from a man under 40 in good health. CDR3s include the opening cysteine and the closing phenylalanine or tryptophan. D genes are given only for firm matches. The listing skips clone size in some rows; elsewhere it reads once, few, many or a size class.

DNA: TGTGCCAGCAGTACGGACGGGGGCGGCAATCAGCCCCAGCATTTT; CDR3: CASSTDGGGNQPQHF; V: TRBV28; size: -; J: TRBJ1-5; D: -
DNA: TGCGCCAGCAGCCCTACAGGGATCCAAGAGACCCAGTACTTC; CDR3: CASSPTGIQETQYF; V: TRBV5-1; size: -; J: TRBJ2-5; D: -
DNA: TGTGCCAGTAGTACAACCAGACTAGCGGGTCCCACCTACGAGCAGTACTTC; CDR3: CASSTTRLAGPTYEQYF; V: TRBV19; size: -; J: TRBJ2-7; D: TRBD2
DNA: TGTGCCAGCAGCTCAAAACTAGCGGCCCAATACAATGAGCAGTTCTTC; CDR3: CASSSKLAAQYNEQFF; V: TRBV7-6; size: -; J: TRBJ2-1; D: TRBD2
DNA: TGTGCCATCAGCGACAGGGGTGAGCACACTGAAGCTTTCTTT; CDR3: CAISDRGEHTEAFF; V: TRBV10-3; size: -; J: TRBJ1-1; D: TRBD1
DNA: TGTGCCAGTAGTATAGATAGCGGGAGCTCCTACAATGAGCAGTTCTTC; CDR3: CASSIDSGSSYNEQFF; V: TRBV19; size: once; J: TRBJ2-1; D: TRBD2
DNA: TGCGCCAGCAGCTGGACAGCTAACACTGAAGCTTTCTTT; CDR3: CASSWTANTEAFF; V: TRBV5-1; size: -; J: TRBJ1-1; D: -
DNA: TGTGCCAGCAGTTACCTGGTGGGCGAGCAGTACTTC; CDR3: CASSYLVGEQYF; V: TRBV6-5; size: -; J: TRBJ2-7; D: -
DNA: TGTGCCAGCAGCTCCAGACAGGGTATGACAGATACGCAGTATTTT; CDR3: CASSSRQGMTDTQYF; V: TRBV5-4; size: -; J: TRBJ2-3; D: TRBD1
DNA: TGTGCCAGCAGCTTTTTACGGGGGACCTACGAGCAGTACTTC; CDR3: CASSFLRGTYEQYF; V: TRBV11-2; size: -; J: TRBJ2-7; D: -
DNA: TGTGCCATCAGTGACTCCCTGGGACTAGCGGGAGGAGATACGCAGTATTTT; CDR3: CAISDSLGLAGGDTQYF; V: TRBV10-3; size: -; J: TRBJ2-3; D: TRBD2
DNA: TGCGCCAGCACCCGGACTAGCGGTACAGATACGCAGTATTTT; CDR3: CASTRTSGTDTQYF; V: TRBV5-1; size: -; J: TRBJ2-3; D: TRBD2
DNA: TGTGCCAGCAGCTTATTAGGACGACCGAGGAGCACAGATACGCAGTATTTT; CDR3: CASSLLGRPRSTDTQYF; V: TRBV11-2; size: -; J: TRBJ2-3; D: -
DNA: TGTGCCAGCAGTTTAAAGCCCTGGGGATCCGACGTCAATGAAAAACTGTTTTTT; CDR3: CASSLKPWGSDVNEKLFF; V: TRBV27; size: -; J: TRBJ1-4; D: -
DNA: TGTGCCAGCAGCACGGACAGTCTCTTAAGCTCCTACAATGAGCAGTTCTTC; CDR3: CASSTDSLLSSYNEQFF; V: TRBV7-9; size: -; J: TRBJ2-1; D: -
DNA: TGTGCCAGCAGGCCGGGACAGCAACTCAGCTCCTACGAGCAGTACTTC; CDR3: CASRPGQQLSSYEQYF; V: TRBV7-2; size: -; J: TRBJ2-7; D: TRBD1
DNA: TGTGCCAGCTCGACACCCTCCCGGGGGTCAACCTACGAGCAGTACTTC; CDR3: CASSTPSRGSTYEQYF; V: TRBV18; size: -; J: TRBJ2-7; D: -
DNA: TGTGCCAGGACCGTCGAGGGCAAAGGCTCCTCCTCTGGAAACACCATATATTTT; CDR3: CARTVEGKGSSSGNTIYF; V: TRBV7-9; size: -; J: TRBJ1-3; D: -
DNA: TGTGCCAGCAGCTTGGATACCACAGGGGCCCAAGAGACCCAGTACTTC; CDR3: CASSLDTTGAQETQYF; V: TRBV5-4; size: -; J: TRBJ2-5; D: TRBD1
DNA: TGCGCCAGCAGCTACAGGGACAGGGTTGGGCATGGCTACACCTTC; CDR3: CASSYRDRVGHGYTF; V: TRBV5-1; size: -; J: TRBJ1-2; D: TRBD1
DNA: TGTGCCAGCAGTCCAGGGGTTTATTCCTACGAGCAGTACTTC; CDR3: CASSPGVYSYEQYF; V: TRBV28; size: -; J: TRBJ2-7; D: -
DNA: TGTGCCAGCAGCACACAGGGGGGGAATCAGCCCCAGCATTTT; CDR3: CASSTQGGNQPQHF; V: TRBV7-8; size: -; J: TRBJ1-5; D: TRBD1
DNA: TGTGCCAGCAGTTTGGACATTGACGAGCAGTACTTC; CDR3: CASSLDIDEQYF; V: TRBV2; size: -; J: TRBJ2-7; D: -
DNA: TGTGCCAGCAGCTTATATACGGACTACGAGCAGTACTTC; CDR3: CASSLYTDYEQYF; V: TRBV28; size: -; J: TRBJ2-7; D: -
DNA: TGCAGCGTCGGAGCTCGGCGGGGGAATGAGCAGTTCTTC; CDR3: CSVGARRGNEQFF; V: TRBV29-1; size: -; J: TRBJ2-1; D: TRBD2
DNA: TGTGCCAGCAGGGGCATTACGAGGGAGGAAAAACTGTTTTTT; CDR3: CASRGITREEKLFF; V: TRBV2; size: -; J: TRBJ1-4; D: -
DNA: TGTGCCAGCAGCTCCCGTTTACTAGCGGGAGGGTATGTAAATGAGCAGTTCTTC; CDR3: CASSSRLLAGGYVNEQFF; V: TRBV11-2; size: -; J: TRBJ2-1; D: TRBD2
DNA: TGTGCCAGCAGCTTTCCGGGACTAGCGGGCGGCGAGCAGTACTTC; CDR3: CASSFPGLAGGEQYF; V: TRBV5-4; size: -; J: TRBJ2-7; D: TRBD2
DNA: TGTGCCAGCCATGAAGAGGCAGTGAACACTGAAGCTTTCTTT; CDR3: CASHEEAVNTEAFF; V: TRBV7-9; size: -; J: TRBJ1-1; D: -
DNA: TGTGCCAGCAGTTACTCGGCAGGCGGAGGCTACACCTTC; CDR3: CASSYSAGGGYTF; V: TRBV6-5; size: -; J: TRBJ1-2; D: -
DNA: TGTGCCAGCTCACCACGAAGGGGTACGGGTGAAAAACTGTTTTTT; CDR3: CASSPRRGTGEKLFF; V: TRBV18; size: -; J: TRBJ1-4; D: -
DNA: TGTGCCAGCAGTTTATGGAGGGAGGGAAGCAATGAGCAGTTCTTC; CDR3: CASSLWREGSNEQFF; V: TRBV28; size: -; J: TRBJ2-1; D: TRBD2
DNA: TGTGCCAGCAGCCAGGACAGGGGGCTTCAGCCCCAGCATTTT; CDR3: CASSQDRGLQPQHF; V: TRBV4-2; size: -; J: TRBJ1-5; D: TRBD1
DNA: TGTGCCAGCAGCCAAGAGGGATTGGGGCCCGGGACTAGCGGGACTTCCTACAATGAGCAGTTCTTC; CDR3: CASSQEGLGPGTSGTSYNEQFF; V: TRBV14; size: -; J: TRBJ2-1; D: TRBD2
DNA: TGCAGCGTAGGGGGACAGGGACGCGAGCAGTACTTC; CDR3: CSVGGQGREQYF; V: TRBV29-1; size: -; J: TRBJ2-7; D: TRBD1
DNA: TGTGCCAGCAGCCCCGGGTTTGGGGGATACTACGAGCAGTACTTC; CDR3: CASSPGFGGYYEQYF; V: TRBV7-2; size: -; J: TRBJ2-7; D: -
DNA: TGTGCCAGCTCACCTGGGCAGGGGGGAGCGGGAGAGCAGTACTTC; CDR3: CASSPGQGGAGEQYF; V: TRBV18; size: -; J: TRBJ2-7; D: -
DNA: TGTGCCAGCAGCTTAGCGTTATCACAGGGGGCCTCCTACGAGCAGTACTTC; CDR3: CASSLALSQGASYEQYF; V: TRBV7-2; size: -; J: TRBJ2-7; D: TRBD1
DNA: TGCAGCCTTGGGGGGGAGGATGGCTACACCTTC; CDR3: CSLGGEDGYTF; V: TRBV29-1; size: -; J: TRBJ1-2; D: -
DNA: TGTGCCAGTCTACGGGACACTAATGAAAAACTGTTTTTT; CDR3: CASLRDTNEKLFF; V: TRBV2; size: -; J: TRBJ1-4; D: -
DNA: TGTGCCAGCTCACCATCCAGCGGGAGACCCTACGAGCAGTACTTC; CDR3: CASSPSSGRPYEQYF; V: TRBV18; size: -; J: TRBJ2-7; D: TRBD2
DNA: TGCAGCGTTGAAGGCCCGATGGATGTTAGCACCATATATTTT; CDR3: CSVEGPMDVSTIYF; V: TRBV29-1; size: -; J: TRBJ1-3; D: -
DNA: TGTGCCAGCAGTGTAGAGTGGGCGGCGAGTGAAGCTTTCTTT; CDR3: CASSVEWAASEAFF; V: TRBV6-1; size: -; J: TRBJ1-1; D: -
DNA: TGTGCCAGCAGTTACCCGGGACTAGCGGAGAGCAATGAGCAGTTCTTC; CDR3: CASSYPGLAESNEQFF; V: TRBV6-5; size: -; J: TRBJ2-1; D: TRBD2
DNA: TGCGCCAGCAGCTTGGGGGGAGATTCGATCTACAATGAGCAGTTCTTC; CDR3: CASSLGGDSIYNEQFF; V: TRBV5-1; size: -; J: TRBJ2-1; D: -
DNA: TGTGCCAGCAGCGTAGTTTGGGCAGATGTTGGGTCTGGGGCCAACGTCCTGACTTTC; CDR3: CASSVVWADVGSGANVLTF; V: TRBV9; size: -; J: TRBJ2-6; D: -
DNA: TGTGCCAGCAGTCTTCGGGGCAGGTCTTTAGATCAGCCCCAGCATTTT; CDR3: CASSLRGRSLDQPQHF; V: TRBV27; size: -; J: TRBJ1-5; D: -
DNA: TGTGCCAGCAAAAGTCCGGCCAAAAACACTGAAGCTTTCTTT; CDR3: CASKSPAKNTEAFF; V: TRBV2; size: once; J: TRBJ1-1; D: -
DNA: TGTGCCAGCTCGCCCGGACTAGCGGGAGTTTTCGCCAATGAGCAGTTCTTC; CDR3: CASSPGLAGVFANEQFF; V: TRBV18; size: -; J: TRBJ2-1; D: TRBD2
DNA: TGCGCCAGCACCCTCCGTCCTAGTAACAATGAGCAGTTCTTC; CDR3: CASTLRPSNNEQFF; V: TRBV5-1; size: -; J: TRBJ2-1; D: -
DNA: TGTGCCAGCTCACCCTCTATAGCCCACGTTGAGGGGGAGACCCAGTACTTC; CDR3: CASSPSIAHVEGETQYF; V: TRBV18; size: -; J: TRBJ2-5; D: -
DNA: TGTGCCAGCAGTTTAAACAGCCCCTACGAGCAGTACTTC; CDR3: CASSLNSPYEQYF; V: TRBV27; size: -; J: TRBJ2-7; D: -
DNA: TGTGCCAGTAGAATTAGGGACAGGGCGGACTATGGCTACACCTTC; CDR3: CASRIRDRADYGYTF; V: TRBV19; size: -; J: TRBJ1-2; D: TRBD1
DNA: TGTGCCAGCAGTTTAAGGCCGAACACTGAAGCTTTCTTT; CDR3: CASSLRPNTEAFF; V: TRBV27; size: -; J: TRBJ1-1; D: -